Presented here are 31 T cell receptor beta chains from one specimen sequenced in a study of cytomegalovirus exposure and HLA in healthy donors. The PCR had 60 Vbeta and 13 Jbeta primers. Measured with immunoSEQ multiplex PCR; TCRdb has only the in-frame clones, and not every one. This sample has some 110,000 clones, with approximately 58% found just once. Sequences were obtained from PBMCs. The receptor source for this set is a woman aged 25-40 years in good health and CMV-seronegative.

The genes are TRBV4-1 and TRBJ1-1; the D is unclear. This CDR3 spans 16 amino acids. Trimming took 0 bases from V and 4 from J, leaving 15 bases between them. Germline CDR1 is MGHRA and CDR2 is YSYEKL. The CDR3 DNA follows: TGCGCCAGCAGCCAAGATCGCGGTAACTTTCTCACTGAAGCTTTCTTT. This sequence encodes CASSQDRGNFLTEAFF.

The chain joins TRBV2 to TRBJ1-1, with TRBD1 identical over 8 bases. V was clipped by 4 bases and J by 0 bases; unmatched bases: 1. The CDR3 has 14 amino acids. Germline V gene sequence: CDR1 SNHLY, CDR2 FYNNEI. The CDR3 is CASSGTGMNTEAFF. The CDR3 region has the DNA TGTGCCAGCAGTGGGACAGGGATGAACACTGAAGCTTTCTTT.

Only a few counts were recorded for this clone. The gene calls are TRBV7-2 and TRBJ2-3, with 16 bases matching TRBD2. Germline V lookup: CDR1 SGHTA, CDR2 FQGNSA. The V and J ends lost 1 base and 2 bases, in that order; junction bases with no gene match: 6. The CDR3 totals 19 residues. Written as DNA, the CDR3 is TGTGCCAGCAGCTTAGAGGGACTAGCGGGAGGGCCGCCCACAGATACGCAGTATTTT. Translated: CASSLEGLAGGPPTDTQYF.

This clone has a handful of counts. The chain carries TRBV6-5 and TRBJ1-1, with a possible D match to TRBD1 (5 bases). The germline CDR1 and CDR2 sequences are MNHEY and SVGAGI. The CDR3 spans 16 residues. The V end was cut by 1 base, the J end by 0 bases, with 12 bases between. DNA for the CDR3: TGTGCCAGCAGTTACTTGGGGCTTCCCATGAACACTGAAGCTTTCTTT. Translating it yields CASSYLGLPMNTEAFF.

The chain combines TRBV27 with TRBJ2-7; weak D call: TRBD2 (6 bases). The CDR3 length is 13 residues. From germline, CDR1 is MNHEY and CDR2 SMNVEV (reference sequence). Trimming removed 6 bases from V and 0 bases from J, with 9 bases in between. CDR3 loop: CASSGGNSYEQYF. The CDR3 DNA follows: TGTGCCAGCAGCGGGGGAAACTCCTACGAGCAGTACTTC.

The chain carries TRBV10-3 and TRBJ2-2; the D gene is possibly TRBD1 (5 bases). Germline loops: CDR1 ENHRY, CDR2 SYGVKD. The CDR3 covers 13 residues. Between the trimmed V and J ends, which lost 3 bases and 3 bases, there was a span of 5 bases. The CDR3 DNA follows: TGTGCCATCAGTGACAGGGACACCGGGGAGCTGTTTTTT. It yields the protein CAISDRDTGELFF.

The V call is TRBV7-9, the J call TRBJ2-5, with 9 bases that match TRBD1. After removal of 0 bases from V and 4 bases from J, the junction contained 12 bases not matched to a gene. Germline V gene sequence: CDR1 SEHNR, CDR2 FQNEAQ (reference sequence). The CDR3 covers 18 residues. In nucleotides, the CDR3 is TGTGCCAGCAGCTTAGCTGGAGGGGGACAGGGAGTCGGAGAGACCCAGTACTTC. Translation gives CASSLAGGGQGVGETQYF.

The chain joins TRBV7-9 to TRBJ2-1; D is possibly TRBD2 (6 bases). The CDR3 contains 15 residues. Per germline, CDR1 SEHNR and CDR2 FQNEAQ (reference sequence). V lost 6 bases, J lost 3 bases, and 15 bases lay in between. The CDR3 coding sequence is TGTGCCAGCAGACACCGGGACTGGGGCTACAATGAGCAGTTCTTC. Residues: CASRHRDWGYNEQFF.

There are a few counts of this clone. In DNA, the CDR3 is TGCAGCGTTTCGACAGGGGGCGAGGAGACCCAGTACTTC. This gives the protein CSVSTGGEETQYF. The rearrangement uses TRBV29-1 and TRBJ2-5, with 10 bases lining up with TRBD1. The CDR3 extends over 13 amino acids. J lost 5 bases, V lost 5 bases, and 5 bases had no gene match. Germline-derived CDR1 and CDR2 are SQVTM and ANQGSEA.

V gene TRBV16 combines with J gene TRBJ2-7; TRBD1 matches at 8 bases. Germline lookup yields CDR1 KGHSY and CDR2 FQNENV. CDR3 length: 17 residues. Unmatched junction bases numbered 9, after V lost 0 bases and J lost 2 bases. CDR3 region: CASSQSQGANSAYEQYF. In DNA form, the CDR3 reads TGTGCCAGCAGCCAATCGCAGGGGGCCAATTCCGCCTACGAGCAGTACTTC.

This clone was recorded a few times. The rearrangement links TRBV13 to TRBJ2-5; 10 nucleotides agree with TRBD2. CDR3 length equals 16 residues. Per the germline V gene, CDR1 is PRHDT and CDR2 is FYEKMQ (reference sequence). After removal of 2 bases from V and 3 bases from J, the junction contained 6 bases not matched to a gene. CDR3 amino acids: CASSLRASGRKETQYF. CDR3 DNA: TGTGCCAGCAGCTTACGGGCTAGCGGGAGAAAAGAGACCCAGTACTTC.

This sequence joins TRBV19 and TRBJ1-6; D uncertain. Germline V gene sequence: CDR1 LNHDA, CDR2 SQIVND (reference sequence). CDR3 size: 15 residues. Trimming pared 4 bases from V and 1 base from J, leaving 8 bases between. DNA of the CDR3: TGTGCCAGTAGTACATCCGGGTCCTATAATTCACCCCTCCACTTT. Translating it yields CASSTSGSYNSPLHF.

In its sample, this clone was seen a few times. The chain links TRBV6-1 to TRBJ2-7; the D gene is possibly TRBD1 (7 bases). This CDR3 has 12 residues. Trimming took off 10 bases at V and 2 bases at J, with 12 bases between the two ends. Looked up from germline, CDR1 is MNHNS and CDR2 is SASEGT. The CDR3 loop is CATSGGTYEQYF. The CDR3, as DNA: TGTGCCACCTCAGGGGGGACCTACGAGCAGTACTTC.

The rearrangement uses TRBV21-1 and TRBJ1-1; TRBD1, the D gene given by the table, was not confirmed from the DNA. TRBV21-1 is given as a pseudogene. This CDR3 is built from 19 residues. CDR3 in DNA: TGTGCCAGCAGCAAAGTCCCGGGGACAGGGGAAGGGTGGTGCACTGAAGCTTTCTTT. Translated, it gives CASSKVPGTGEGWCTEAFF.

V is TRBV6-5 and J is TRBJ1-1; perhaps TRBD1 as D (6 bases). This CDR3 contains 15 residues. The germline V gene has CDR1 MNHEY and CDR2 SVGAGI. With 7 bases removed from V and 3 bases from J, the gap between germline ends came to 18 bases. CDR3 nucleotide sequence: TGTGCCAGCACGCAAGGGGACATTACCTACACTGAAGCTTTCTTT. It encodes CASTQGDITYTEAFF.

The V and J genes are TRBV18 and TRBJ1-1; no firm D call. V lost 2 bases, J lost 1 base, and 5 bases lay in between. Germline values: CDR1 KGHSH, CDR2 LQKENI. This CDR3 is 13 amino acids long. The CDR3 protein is CASSPEGNTEAFF. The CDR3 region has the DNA TGTGCCAGCTCACCAGAGGGGAACACTGAAGCTTTCTTT.

CDR3: CAWSLREMYYEQYF. DNA of the CDR3: TGTGCCTGGAGTTTACGGGAAATGTACTACGAGCAGTACTTC. The chain employs TRBV30 and TRBJ2-7, with a possible D match to TRBD2 (5 bases). The CDR3 extends over 14 amino acids. Germline V gene sequence: CDR1 GTSNPN, CDR2 SVGIG (reference sequence). Trimming shortened V by 2 bases and J by 3 bases, and 14 bases separated the two germline ends.

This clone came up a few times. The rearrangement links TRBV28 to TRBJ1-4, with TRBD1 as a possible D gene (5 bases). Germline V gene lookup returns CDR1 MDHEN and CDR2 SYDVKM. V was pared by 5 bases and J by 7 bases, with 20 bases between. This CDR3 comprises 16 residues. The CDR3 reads CASSTVGGRGIEKLFF. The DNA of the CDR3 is TGTGCCAGCAGTACCGTCGGGGGTCGGGGCATTGAAAAACTGTTTTTT.

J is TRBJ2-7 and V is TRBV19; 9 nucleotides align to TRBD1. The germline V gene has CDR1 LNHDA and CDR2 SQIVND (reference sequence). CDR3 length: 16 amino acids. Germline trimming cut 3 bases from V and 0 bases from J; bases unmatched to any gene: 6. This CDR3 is CASSIWGQGSSYEQYF. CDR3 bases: TGTGCCAGTAGTATTTGGGGACAGGGAAGCTCCTACGAGCAGTACTTC.

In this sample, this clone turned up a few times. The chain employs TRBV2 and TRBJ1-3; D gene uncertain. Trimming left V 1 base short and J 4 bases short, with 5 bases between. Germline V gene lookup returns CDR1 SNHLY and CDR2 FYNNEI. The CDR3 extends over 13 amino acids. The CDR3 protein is CASSEDRGNTIYF. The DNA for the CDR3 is TGTGCCAGCAGTGAAGACAGAGGAAACACCATATATTTT.

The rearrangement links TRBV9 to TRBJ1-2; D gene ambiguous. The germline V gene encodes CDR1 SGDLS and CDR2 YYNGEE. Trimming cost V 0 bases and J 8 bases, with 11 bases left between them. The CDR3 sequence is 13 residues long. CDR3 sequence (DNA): TGTGCCAGCAGCGTAGATAGCGGTGGAGGCTACACCTTC. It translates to CASSVDSGGGYTF.

The CDR3 DNA is TGTGCCAGCAGCGTCGCAGCTGAAGCTTTCTTT. Its protein is CASSVAAEAFF. The V gene is TRBV9, the J gene TRBJ1-1; D is undetermined. Trimming pared 2 bases from V and 6 bases from J, leaving 5 bases between. Germline assignment: CDR1 SGDLS and CDR2 YYNGEE. CDR3 length: 11 amino acids.

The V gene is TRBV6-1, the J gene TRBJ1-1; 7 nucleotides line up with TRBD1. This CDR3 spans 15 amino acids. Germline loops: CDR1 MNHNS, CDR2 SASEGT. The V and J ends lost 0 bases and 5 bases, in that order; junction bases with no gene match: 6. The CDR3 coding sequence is TGTGCCAGCAGTGAAGCAGGGGGCCAGGGGACTGAAGCTTTCTTT. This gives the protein CASSEAGGQGTEAFF.

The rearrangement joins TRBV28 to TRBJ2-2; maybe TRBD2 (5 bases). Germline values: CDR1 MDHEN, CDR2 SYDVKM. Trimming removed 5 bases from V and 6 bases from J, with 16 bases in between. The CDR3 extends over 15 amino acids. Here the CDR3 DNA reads TGTGCCAGCAGTGCGGGCTCCGGTCTTCCCGGGGAGCTGTTTTTT. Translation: CASSAGSGLPGELFF.

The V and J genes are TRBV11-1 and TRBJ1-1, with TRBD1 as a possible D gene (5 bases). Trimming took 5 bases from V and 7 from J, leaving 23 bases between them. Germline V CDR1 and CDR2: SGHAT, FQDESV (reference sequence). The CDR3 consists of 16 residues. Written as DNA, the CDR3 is TGTGCCAGCAGCCCAGAAGGGTGGGGCCAAGGGGATGAAGCTTTCTTT. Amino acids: CASSPEGWGQGDEAFF.

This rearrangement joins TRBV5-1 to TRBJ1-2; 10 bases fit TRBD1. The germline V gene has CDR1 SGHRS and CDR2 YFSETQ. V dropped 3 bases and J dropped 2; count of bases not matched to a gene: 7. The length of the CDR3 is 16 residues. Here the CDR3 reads CASSSQDRGGNYGYTF. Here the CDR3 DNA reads TGCGCCAGCAGCTCTCAGGACAGGGGGGGGAACTATGGCTACACCTTC. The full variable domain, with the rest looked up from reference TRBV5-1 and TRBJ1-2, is KAGVTQTPRYLIKTRGQQVTLSCSPISGHRSVSWYQQTPGQGLQFLFEYFSETQRNKGNFPGRFSGRQFSNSRSEMNVSTLELGDSALYLCASSSQDRGGNYGYTFGSGTRLTVV.

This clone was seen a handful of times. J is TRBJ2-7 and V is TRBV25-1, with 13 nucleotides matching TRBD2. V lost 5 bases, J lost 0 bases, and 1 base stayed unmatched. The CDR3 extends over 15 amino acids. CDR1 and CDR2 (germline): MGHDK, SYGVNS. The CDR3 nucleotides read TGTGCCAGCAGTCGGACTAGCGGGAGCTCCTACGAGCAGTACTTC. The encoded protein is CASSRTSGSSYEQYF.

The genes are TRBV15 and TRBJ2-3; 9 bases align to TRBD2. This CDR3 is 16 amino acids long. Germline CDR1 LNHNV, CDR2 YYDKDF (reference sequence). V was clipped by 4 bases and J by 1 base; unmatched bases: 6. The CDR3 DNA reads TGTGCCACCAGCACCCGACGCGGGAGGGGCACAGATACGCAGTATTTT. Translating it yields CATSTRRGRGTDTQYF. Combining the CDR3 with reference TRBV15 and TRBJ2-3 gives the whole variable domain DAMVIQNPRYQVTQFGKPVTLSCSQTLNHNVMYWYQQKSSQAPKLLFHYYDKDFNNEADTPDNFQSRRPNTSFCFLDIRSPGLGDTAMYLCATSTRRGRGTDTQYFGPGTRLTVL.

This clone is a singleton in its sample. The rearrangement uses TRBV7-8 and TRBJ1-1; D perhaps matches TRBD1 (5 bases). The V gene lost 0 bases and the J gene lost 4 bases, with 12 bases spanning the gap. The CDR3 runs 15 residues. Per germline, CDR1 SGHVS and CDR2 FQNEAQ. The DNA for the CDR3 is TGTGCCAGCAGCTTAGCTGGGGGGAGGGTCACTGAAGCTTTCTTT. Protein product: CASSLAGGRVTEAFF.

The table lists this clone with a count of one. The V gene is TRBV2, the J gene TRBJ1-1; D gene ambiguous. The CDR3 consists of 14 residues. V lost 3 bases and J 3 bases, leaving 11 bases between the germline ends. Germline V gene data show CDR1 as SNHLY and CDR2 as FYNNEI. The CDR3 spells CASSDRILYTEAFF. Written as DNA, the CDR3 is TGTGCCAGCAGTGATAGAATCCTCTACACTGAAGCTTTCTTT.

The CDR3 spells CAISGTSGSFGNEQFF. Written as DNA, the CDR3 is TGTGCCATCAGTGGGACTAGCGGGAGTTTTGGCAATGAGCAGTTCTTC. The chain carries TRBV10-3 and TRBJ2-1, with 13 bases lining up with TRBD2. The CDR3 extends over 16 amino acids. CDR1 is ENHRY, CDR2 SYGVKD, per germline. V shed 4 bases and J 6 bases; nucleotides not matched to a gene: 6.